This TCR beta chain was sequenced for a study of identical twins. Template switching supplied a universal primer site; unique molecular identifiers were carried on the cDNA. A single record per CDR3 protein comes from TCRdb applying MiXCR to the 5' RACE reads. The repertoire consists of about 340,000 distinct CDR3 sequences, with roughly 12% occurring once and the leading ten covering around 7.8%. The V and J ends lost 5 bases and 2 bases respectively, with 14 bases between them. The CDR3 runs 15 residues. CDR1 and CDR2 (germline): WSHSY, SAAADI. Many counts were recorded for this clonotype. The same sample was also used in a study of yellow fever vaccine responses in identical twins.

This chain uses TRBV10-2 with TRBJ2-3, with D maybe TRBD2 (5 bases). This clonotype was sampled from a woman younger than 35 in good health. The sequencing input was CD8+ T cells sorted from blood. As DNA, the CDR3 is TGCGCCAGCAGTCGTGAGGGCATTATCACAGATACGCAGTATTTT. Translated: CASSREGIITDTQYF.